The T cell receptor (beta chain) under discussion was sequenced for a study of beta chain features in type 1 diabetes. General observations from the study: A possible short-template PCR bias applies equally to patients and controls. Patients' naive, central memory and Treg TCRB repertoires seemed closer to one another than those of healthy donors.

Concerning this clone: Its antigen is undetermined.

Germline CDR1 reads MNHEY; CDR2 reads SMNVEV (reference sequence). CDR3 length equals 13 residues. Losses at the gene ends were 6 bases for V and 7 bases for J; bases not matched to a gene: 7. A CD45RO/CCR7/CD25/CD127/CD95/CD27 panel sorted naive, central memory, regulatory and stem cell-like memory CD4+ cells. Sorting produced populations that all topped 95% purity. Reverse transcribing all isolated RNA meant expressed TCRB transcripts were sequenced. The repertoire was sequenced with immunoSEQ multiplex PCR; TCRdb's copy has only in-frame clones and lacks some. The top ten clones hold about 0.065% of a sample with just over 450,000 clones, 30% of them seen once.

The chain combines TRBV27 with TRBJ1-2; 8 bases line up with TRBD1. The TCR sequence derives from a man younger than 30 in good health. Material for sequencing was naive CD4+ T cells from blood. CDR3 sequence reads: CASSRQGLSGYTF. The DNA of the CDR3 is TGTGCCAGCAGCCGACAGGGGTTGAGTGGCTACACCTTC.